This TCR beta chain came from a study of T cells in Graves' hyperthyroidism and ophthalmopathy. Under 3 months was the duration of disease in ophthalmopathy patients, who also had a Clinical Activity Score of at least 3 and a NOSPECS grade of at least 4. Researchers amplified the TCR beta CDR3 regions from RNA transcripts. Initially, a first-round RT-PCR of the TCR CDR3 employed the HTBI primer set. In TCRdb, the multiplex PCR reads were re-called with MiXCR into one record per CDR3 protein. Among around 600,000 distinct CDR3 sequences, about 14% were seen once, and the ten largest hold 12%. Study conclusions and caveats: A model of 13 V-J features distinguished ophthalmopathy from stable hyperthyroidism.

The CDR3 is 13 residues long. V was trimmed by 5 bases and J by 11 bases, leaving 18 bases between them. Germline CDR1 and CDR2: SGHDN and FVKESK. In its sample, this clonotype was seen a few times. Its antigen is still unknown. This sequence joins TRBV14 and TRBJ1-1; tentative D call: TRBD1 (6 bases). Sample: blood. The source of this sequence is a woman between 50 and 59 years old with Graves' ophthalmopathy. CDR3 coding DNA: TGTGCCAGCAGCTGGGACATCTTTACGGAGGCTTTCTTT. Its protein is CASSWDIFTEAFF.